This TCR beta chain stems from a study of OX40 agonist ivuxolimab in advanced cancers. With respect to the entire study: Ivuxolimab, which targeted the costimulatory receptor OX40 (CD134), was an agonistic, fully human IgG2 monoclonal antibody. In the dose-escalation cohort, 82.7% of patients were male, and the mean age was approximately 60 years, with a range of 23 to 79. Of the approximately 54 patients in dose escalation, some 19 had hepatocellular carcinoma, about 15 had melanoma, 9 had renal cell carcinoma and 9 had head and neck cancer. Patients were allowed to have had prior anti-PD-1, anti-PD-L1 or anti-CTLA-4 therapy, and more than 30% of the dose-escalation patients had previously received checkpoint inhibitors. The paper reports the monotherapy dose-escalation portion (N of about 52 patients) of the phase I ivuxolimab trial. The purpose of peripheral TCRbeta sequencing was to test whether ivuxolimab changed TCR sequence diversity and led to clonal T-cell expansion. Partial responses occurred in three dose-escalation patients: two with cutaneous melanoma and one with hepatocellular carcinoma. Intravenous ivuxolimab was administered to patients every 2 weeks at six dose levels: 0.01, 0.1, 0.3, 1.5, 3 and 10 mg/kg. General findings and caveats noted by the study authors: On average, CD8+ T cells showed more expanded clones than CD4+ T cells after ivuxolimab. At doses from 0.1 to 3.0 mg/kg, clonal expansion was seen in both CD4+ and CD8+ blood T cells between baseline and week 6. Low levels of normalized T-cell clonal expansion were also seen in some nonresponding patients. Antigen specificity was not determined for the clonally expanded peripheral T cells. In partial responders in the 0.1-3.0 mg/kg groups, normalized peripheral clonal expansion was found to be among the lowest, especially among CD8+ T cells.

Including cysteine and phenylalanine, the CDR3 has 17 amino acids. Of the read, only the CDR3 DNA is kept; its 51 bases are in frame from base 1. In the germline V gene, CDR1 corresponds to MDHEN and CDR2 to SYDVKM. Trimmed from V: 3 bases; trimmed from J: 2 bases; junction bases lacking a gene match: 10. The trial excluded patients who had a history of autoimmune disease or who were on systemic immunosuppression. Peripheral blood for TCR sequencing was drawn from every dose cohort at baseline, at cycle 4 day 1 and at cycle 7 day 1. Samples were obtained from an open-label, multicenter, first-in-human phase I dose-escalation trial of ivuxolimab. Adults with locally advanced or metastatic melanoma, renal cell carcinoma, hepatocellular carcinoma or head and neck squamous cell carcinoma were enrolled in the trial. Before TCR sequencing, CD4+ T cells and CD8+ T cells from peripheral blood were sorted into separate populations.

To sequence the TCRbeta CDR3 region, genomic DNA was isolated from the sorted cells. The immunoSEQ Assay was used for sequencing of TCRbeta CDR3 regions. TCRdb's version of the immuneACCESS table is confined to in-frame rearrangements and falls short of the full clone set. An unresolved V gene accounts for under half of the shortfall where checked; the remainder is of unknown origin. This sample gives 60,000 to 65,000 clones in total; 75% to 95% of them show up just once. 5.2% of the sample is taken by the ten largest. About this clone itself: It has no known antigen specificity. The input lacks base qualities; no much larger clone sits a single base away.

This receptor chain uses TRBV28 and TRBJ1-2; TRBD1 lines up with 9 middle nucleotides. This receptor was obtained from an adult with an advanced solid tumor such as melanoma, head and neck, liver or kidney cancer. The material sequenced was CD4+ or CD8+ T cells sorted from blood, taken in a trial of the OX40 agonist ivuxolimab. At the DNA level, the sequence is TGTGCCAGCAGTTTGCCCCAATACAGGGGGCAAAACTATGGCTACACCTTC. This gives the protein CASSLPQYRGQNYGYTF.